The rows below give T cell receptor beta chains drawn from one sample of a study of cytomegalovirus exposure and HLA in healthy donors. Method: immunoSEQ multiplex PCR; TCRdb's copy keeps in-frame clones and lacks some. The profile shows around 230,000 clones, 78% of them singletons. Source material: PBMCs. The receptors shown here come from a boy between 5 and 17 years old in good health and CMV-seronegative. Each CDR3 is given with its conserved first and last residue.

V	J	CDR3
TRBV2	TRBJ1-6	CASSESPPRNSPLHF
TRBV14	TRBJ1-5	CASSQERDQPQHF
TRBV7-2	TRBJ1-2	CASSLVPQGYHGYTF
TRBV7-9	TRBJ2-7	CSSSPGGVAGITYEQYF
TRBV6-5	TRBJ1-2	CASRDWGGDGYTF
TRBV2	TRBJ1-5	CASSPQGAWQPQHF
TRBV5-4	TRBJ2-5	CASSLGPLRTQETQYF
TRBV7-2	TRBJ2-7	CASSLSVIAGSLYEQYF
TRBV10-1	TRBJ2-5	CASSVYRGQETQYF
TRBV19	TRBJ1-6	CASSTLGQAFHF
TRBV19	TRBJ1-1	CASSSMTGVNTEAFF
TRBV7-9	TRBJ1-1	CASSPAPRGTEAFF
TRBV5-8	TRBJ1-1	CASSLVGGRRSYEAFF
TRBV27	TRBJ2-5	CASSFNTMTSGGSQETQYF
TRBV9	TRBJ2-5	CASSARLAGQETQYF
TRBV6-5	TRBJ2-1	CASSWLAGAPEGQFF
TRBV15	TRBJ1-5	CATSRDTGKSNQPQHF
TRBV2	TRBJ2-7	CASSPGTGTYEQYF
TRBV5-4	TRBJ2-7	CASSSPTQPYEQYF
TRBV30	TRBJ1-1	CAWSLNTEAFF
TRBV2	TRBJ1-6	CASSAGSSYNSPLHF
TRBV6-1	TRBJ2-7	CASSEGTGIYEQYF
TRBV2	TRBJ2-1	CASGGTSYNEQFF
TRBV10-3	TRBJ2-7	CAISEGQGGYEQYF
TRBV9	TRBJ2-7	CASSEGLAENYEQYF
TRBV4-2	TRBJ1-1	CASSQPGGGGNSEAFF
TRBV11-2	TRBJ2-2	CASSSLFGYRGGELFF
TRBV5-6	TRBJ1-2	CASSLYAGDNYGYTF
TRBV10-3	TRBJ1-2	CATKDRGPYGYTF
TRBV14	TRBJ2-6	CASTISGANVLTF
TRBV7-2	TRBJ1-2	CASRSTENYGYTF
TRBV30	TRBJ1-2	CAWSVQGARGYTF
TRBV5-8	TRBJ2-3	CASSYASSGHADTQYF
TRBV7-9	.	CASSLPGSLEQYF
TRBV6-1	TRBJ2-7	CASSEWAYEQYF
TRBV19	TRBJ1-4	CASSIAGGGIEKLFF
TRBV6-6	TRBJ1-5	CASSYGQGTQPQHF
TRBV5-1	TRBJ1-4	CASSRGGETNEKLFF
TRBV12-5	TRBJ1-2	CASGSRDRGDYGYTF
TRBV5-4	TRBJ2-4	CASSFRQGSATKNIQYF
TRBV4-1	TRBJ2-7	CASSHPGTTYYEQYF
TRBV15	TRBJ1-5	CATSSPNRDRYYSNQPQHF
TRBV2	TRBJ1-1	CASSERSYTEAFF
TRBV6-1	TRBJ1-1	CASSQDSTEAFF
TRBV27	TRBJ1-2	CASSLLSGAGGYTF
TRBV9	TRBJ1-4	CASSPTHRETNEKLFF
TRBV29-1	TRBJ2-3	CSVESPGGSGGHTDTQYF
TRBV6-5	TRBJ1-2	CASSPTGGGYGYTF
TRBV11-3	TRBJ1-1	CASSLGQPNTEAFF